What follows describes a single T cell receptor beta chain. The antigen is not known. The junction differs from germline at one of its ends, possibly a read error. The sample belongs to a study of T-cell memory formation after mild COVID-19. For the study at large: For the most part, TCR clusters were specific to one donor.

Sample barcodes and UMIs were carried by the TCR alpha and TCR beta cDNA libraries that 5'RACE generated with constant-segment primers. Each CDR3 protein is one row after TCRdb ran MiXCR on the 5' RACE reads. The repertoire holds 300,000 to 400,000 distinct CDR3 sequences, with roughly an eighth as singletons. Study results and caveats: Pre-infection memory showed some responding clones, and this suggested that cross-reactive memory joined. Mostly located in CM and EM were contracting CD4+ clones, with contracting CD8+ clones located in EMRA.

From germline, CDR1 is MGHDK and CDR2 SYGVNS. The CDR3 runs to 17 residues. The V and J genes are TRBV25-1 and TRBJ2-1, with 8 bases aligning to TRBD1. This clonotype was sampled from a man aged 18 to 29 who had mild COVID-19 (a few samples of this study predate the infection). Cell type and time point are not known. The sample taken for sequencing was PBMCs or a T cell subset sorted from them (not recorded which). CDR3 in DNA: TGTGCCACCAGTGAACGGGTCTACGTGGACAGGGACAATGAGCAGTTCTTC. It specifies CATSERVYVDRDNEQFF.